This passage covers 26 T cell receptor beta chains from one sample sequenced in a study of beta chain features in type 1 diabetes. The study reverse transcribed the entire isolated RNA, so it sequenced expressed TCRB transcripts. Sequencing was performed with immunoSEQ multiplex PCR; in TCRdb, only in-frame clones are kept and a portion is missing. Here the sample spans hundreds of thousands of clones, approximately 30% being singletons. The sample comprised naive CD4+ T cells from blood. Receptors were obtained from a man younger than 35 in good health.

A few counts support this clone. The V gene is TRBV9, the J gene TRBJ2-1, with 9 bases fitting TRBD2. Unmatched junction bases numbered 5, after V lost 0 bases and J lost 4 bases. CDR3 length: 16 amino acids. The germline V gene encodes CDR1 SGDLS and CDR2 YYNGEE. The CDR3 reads CASSVALAGLYNEQFF. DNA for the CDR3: TGTGCCAGCAGCGTAGCTCTAGCGGGGCTATACAATGAGCAGTTCTTC.

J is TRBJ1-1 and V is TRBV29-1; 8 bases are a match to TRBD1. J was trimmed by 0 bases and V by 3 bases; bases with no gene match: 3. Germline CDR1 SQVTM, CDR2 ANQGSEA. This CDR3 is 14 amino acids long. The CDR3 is CSVDSGGVNTEAFF. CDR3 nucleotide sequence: TGCAGCGTTGATTCAGGGGGCGTGAACACTGAAGCTTTCTTT.

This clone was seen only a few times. In DNA, the CDR3 is TGTGCCAGCAGCTCGGACGGACCCTACGAGCAGTACTTC. Protein: CASSSDGPYEQYF. The chain is built from TRBV7-9 and TRBJ2-7; no clear D gene. V was shortened by 4 bases and J by 2 bases, with 9 bases between the two germline ends. The CDR3 runs 13 residues. Germline V gene lookup returns CDR1 SEHNR and CDR2 FQNEAQ (reference sequence).

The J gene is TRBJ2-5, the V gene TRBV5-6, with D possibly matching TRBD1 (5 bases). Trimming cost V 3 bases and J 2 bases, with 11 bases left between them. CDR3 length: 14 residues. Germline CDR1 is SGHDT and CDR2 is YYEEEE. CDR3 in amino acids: CASSSQPGQETQYF. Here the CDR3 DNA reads TGTGCCAGCAGCTCTCAACCAGGGCAAGAGACCCAGTACTTC.

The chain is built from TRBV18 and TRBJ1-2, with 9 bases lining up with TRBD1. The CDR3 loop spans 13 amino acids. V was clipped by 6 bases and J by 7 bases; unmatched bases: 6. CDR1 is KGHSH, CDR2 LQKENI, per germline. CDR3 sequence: CASSTGTGSGYTF. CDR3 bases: TGTGCCAGCTCTACAGGGACAGGGTCTGGCTACACCTTC. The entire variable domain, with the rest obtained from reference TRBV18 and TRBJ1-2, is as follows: NAGVMQNPRHLVRRRGQEARLRCSPMKGHSHVYWYRQLPEEGLKFMVYLQKENIIDESGMPKERFSAEFPKEGPSILRIQQVVRGDSAAYFCASSTGTGSGYTFGSGTRLTVV.

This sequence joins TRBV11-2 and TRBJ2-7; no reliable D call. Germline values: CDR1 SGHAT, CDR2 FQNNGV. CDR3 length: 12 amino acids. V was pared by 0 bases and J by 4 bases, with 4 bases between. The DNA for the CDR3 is TGTGCCAGCAGCTTAGAAATTTACGAGCAGTACTTC. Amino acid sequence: CASSLEIYEQYF.

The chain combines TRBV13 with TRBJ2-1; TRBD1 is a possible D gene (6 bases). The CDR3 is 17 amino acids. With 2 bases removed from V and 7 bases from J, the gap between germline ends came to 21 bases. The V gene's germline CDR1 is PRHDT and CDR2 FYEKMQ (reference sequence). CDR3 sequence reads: CASSLSGLGGENNEQFF. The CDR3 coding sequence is TGTGCCAGCAGCTTATCAGGCTTAGGGGGAGAGAATAATGAGCAGTTCTTC. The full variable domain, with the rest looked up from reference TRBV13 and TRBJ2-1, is AAGVIQSPRHLIKEKRETATLKCYPIPRHDTVYWYQQGPGQDPQFLISFYEKMQSDKGSIPDRFSAQQFSDYHSELNMSSLELGDSALYFCASSLSGLGGENNEQFFGPGTRLTVL.

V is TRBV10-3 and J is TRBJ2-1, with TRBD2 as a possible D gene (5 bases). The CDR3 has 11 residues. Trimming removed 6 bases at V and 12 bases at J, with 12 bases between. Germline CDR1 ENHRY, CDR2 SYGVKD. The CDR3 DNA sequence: TGTGCCATCAGCGCCAGCGAGGGGCAGTTCTTC. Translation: CAISASEGQFF.

The chain's CDR3 is CSVSGQASSYNEQFF. CDR3 nucleotides: TGCAGCGTTTCAGGACAGGCTTCTTCCTACAATGAGCAGTTCTTC. The rearrangement uses TRBV29-1 and TRBJ2-1; 7 bases match TRBD1. Germline trimming cut 5 bases from V and 1 base from J; bases unmatched to any gene: 8. Germline V gives CDR1 SQVTM, CDR2 ANQGSEA. The CDR3 has 15 amino acids.

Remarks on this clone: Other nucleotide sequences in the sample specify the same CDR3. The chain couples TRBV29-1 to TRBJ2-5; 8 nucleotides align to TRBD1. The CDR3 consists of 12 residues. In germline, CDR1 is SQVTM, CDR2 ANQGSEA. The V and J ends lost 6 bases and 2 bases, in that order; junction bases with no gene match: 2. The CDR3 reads CSVRTGQETQYF. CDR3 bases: TGCAGCGTCCGGACAGGGCAAGAGACCCAGTACTTC.

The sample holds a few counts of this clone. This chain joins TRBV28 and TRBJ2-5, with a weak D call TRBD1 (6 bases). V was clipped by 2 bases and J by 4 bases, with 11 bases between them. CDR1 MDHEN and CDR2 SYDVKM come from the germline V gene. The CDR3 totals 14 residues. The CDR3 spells CASSLRFRGETQYF. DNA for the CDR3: TGTGCCAGCAGTTTAAGGTTCAGGGGAGAGACCCAGTACTTC.

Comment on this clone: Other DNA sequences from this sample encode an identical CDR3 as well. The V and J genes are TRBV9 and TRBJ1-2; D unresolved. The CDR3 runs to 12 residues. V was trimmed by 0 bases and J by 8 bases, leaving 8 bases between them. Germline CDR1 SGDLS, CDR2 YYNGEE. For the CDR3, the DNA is TGTGCCAGCAGCGTAGTTAGAGGAGGCTACACCTTC. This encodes CASSVVRGGYTF.

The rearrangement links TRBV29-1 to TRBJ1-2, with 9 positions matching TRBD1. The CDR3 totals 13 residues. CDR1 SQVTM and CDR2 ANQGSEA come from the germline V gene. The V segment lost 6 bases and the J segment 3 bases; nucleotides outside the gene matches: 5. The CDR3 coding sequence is TGCAGCGTGAGGGACAGGGAGGACTATGGCTACACCTTC. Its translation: CSVRDREDYGYTF.

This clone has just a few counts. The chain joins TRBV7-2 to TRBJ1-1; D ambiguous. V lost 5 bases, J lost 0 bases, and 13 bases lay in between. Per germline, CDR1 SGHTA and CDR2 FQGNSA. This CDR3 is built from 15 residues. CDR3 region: CASSPYGRMNTEAFF. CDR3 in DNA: TGTGCCAGCAGCCCCTACGGGCGCATGAACACTGAAGCTTTCTTT. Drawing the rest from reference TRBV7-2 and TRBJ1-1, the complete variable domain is GAGVSQSPSNKVTEKGKDVELRCDPISGHTALYWYRQSLGQGLEFLIYFQGNSAPDKSGLPSDRFSAERTGGSVSTLTIQRTQQEDSAVYLCASSPYGRMNTEAFFGQGTRLTVV.

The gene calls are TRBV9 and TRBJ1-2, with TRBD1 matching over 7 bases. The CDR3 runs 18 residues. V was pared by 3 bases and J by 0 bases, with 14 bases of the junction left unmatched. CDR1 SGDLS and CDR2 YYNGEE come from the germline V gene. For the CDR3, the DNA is TGTGCCAGCAGCGCAGGGATAGGGGGCGAGGGGACTAACTATGGCTACACCTTC. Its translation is CASSAGIGGEGTNYGYTF.

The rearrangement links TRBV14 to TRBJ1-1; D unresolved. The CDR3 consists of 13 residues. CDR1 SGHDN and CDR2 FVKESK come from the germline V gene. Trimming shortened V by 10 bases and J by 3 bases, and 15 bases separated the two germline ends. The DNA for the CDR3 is TGTGCCACAGCAGGAGGGTTGGACACTGAAGCTTTCTTT. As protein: CATAGGLDTEAFF.

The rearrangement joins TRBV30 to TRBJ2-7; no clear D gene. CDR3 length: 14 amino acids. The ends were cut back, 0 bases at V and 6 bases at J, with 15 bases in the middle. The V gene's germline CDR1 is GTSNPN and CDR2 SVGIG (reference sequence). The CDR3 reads CAWSVRQPGGEQYF. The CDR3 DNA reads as TGTGCCTGGAGTGTACGCCAGCCGGGTGGCGAGCAGTACTTC.

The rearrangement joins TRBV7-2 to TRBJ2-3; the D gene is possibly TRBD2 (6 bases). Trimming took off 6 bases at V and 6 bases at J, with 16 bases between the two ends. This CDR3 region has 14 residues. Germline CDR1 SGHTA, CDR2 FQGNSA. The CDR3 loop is CASSPGRGLDTQYF. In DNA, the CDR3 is TGTGCCAGCAGTCCAGGGCGGGGACTGGATACGCAGTATTTT.

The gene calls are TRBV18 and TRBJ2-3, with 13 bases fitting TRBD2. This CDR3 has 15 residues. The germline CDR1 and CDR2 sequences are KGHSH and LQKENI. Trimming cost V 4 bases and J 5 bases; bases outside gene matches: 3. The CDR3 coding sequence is TGTGCCAGCTCACAGGGACTAGCGGGAAAAGATACGCAGTATTTT. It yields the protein CASSQGLAGKDTQYF.

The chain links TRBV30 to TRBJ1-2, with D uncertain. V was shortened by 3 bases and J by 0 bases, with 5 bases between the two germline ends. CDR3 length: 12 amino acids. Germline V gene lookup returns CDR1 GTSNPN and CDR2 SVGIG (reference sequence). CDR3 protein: CAWRRPNYGYTF. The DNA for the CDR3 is TGTGCCTGGAGAAGGCCTAACTATGGCTACACCTTC. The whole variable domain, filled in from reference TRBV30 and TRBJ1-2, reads SQTIHQWPATLVQPVGSPLSLECTVEGTSNPNLYWYRQAAGRGLQLLFYSVGIGQISSEVPQNLSASRPQDRQFILSSKKLLLSDSGFYLCAWRRPNYGYTFGSGTRLTVV.

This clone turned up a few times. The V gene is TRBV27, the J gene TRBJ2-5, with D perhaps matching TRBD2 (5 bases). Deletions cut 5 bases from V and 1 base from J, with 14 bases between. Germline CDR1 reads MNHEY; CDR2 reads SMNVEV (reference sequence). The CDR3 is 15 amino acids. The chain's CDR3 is CASSLTKRSQETQYF. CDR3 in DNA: TGTGCCAGCAGTCTCACAAAGCGGAGCCAAGAGACCCAGTACTTC.

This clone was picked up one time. The CDR3 loop reads CASSFTGVRDTGELFF. The CDR3 bases are TGTGCCAGCAGCTTTACAGGGGTGAGAGACACCGGGGAGCTGTTTTTT. The rearrangement links TRBV7-2 to TRBJ2-2; 7 bases align to TRBD1. V was clipped by 3 bases and J by 3 bases; unmatched bases: 7. CDR1 is SGHTA, CDR2 FQGNSA, per germline. This CDR3 spans 16 amino acids.

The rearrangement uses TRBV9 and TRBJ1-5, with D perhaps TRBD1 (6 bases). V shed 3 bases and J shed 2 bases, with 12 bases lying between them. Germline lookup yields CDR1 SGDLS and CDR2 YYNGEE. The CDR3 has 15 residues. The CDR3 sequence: CASSDREGGNQPQHF. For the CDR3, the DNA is TGTGCCAGCAGCGACAGGGAAGGGGGCAATCAGCCCCAGCATTTT.

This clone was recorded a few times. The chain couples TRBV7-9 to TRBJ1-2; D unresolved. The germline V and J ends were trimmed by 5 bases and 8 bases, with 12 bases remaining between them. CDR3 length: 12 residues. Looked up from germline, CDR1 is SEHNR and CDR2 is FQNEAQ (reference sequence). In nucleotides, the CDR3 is TGTGCCAGCAGCCCGGCACTGCTCGGCTACACCTTC. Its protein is CASSPALLGYTF.

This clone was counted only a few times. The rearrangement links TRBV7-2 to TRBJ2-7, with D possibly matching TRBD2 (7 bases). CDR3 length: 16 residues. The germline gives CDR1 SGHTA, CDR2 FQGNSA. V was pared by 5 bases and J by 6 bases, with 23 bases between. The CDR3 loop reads CASSPISRGATAEQYF. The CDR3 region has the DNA TGTGCCAGCAGCCCCATCAGCCGGGGGGCGACCGCCGAGCAGTACTTC.

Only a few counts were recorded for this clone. CDR3 nucleotides: TGTGCCAGCAGCTTATTCGGGGGGAGCCCACAAGAGACCCAGTACTTC. This sequence encodes CASSLFGGSPQETQYF. This sequence joins TRBV13 and TRBJ2-5; 7 nucleotides match TRBD2. The CDR3 contains 16 residues. Unmatched junction bases numbered 8, after V lost 2 bases and J lost 2 bases. Germline V gene data show CDR1 as PRHDT and CDR2 as FYEKMQ (reference sequence).